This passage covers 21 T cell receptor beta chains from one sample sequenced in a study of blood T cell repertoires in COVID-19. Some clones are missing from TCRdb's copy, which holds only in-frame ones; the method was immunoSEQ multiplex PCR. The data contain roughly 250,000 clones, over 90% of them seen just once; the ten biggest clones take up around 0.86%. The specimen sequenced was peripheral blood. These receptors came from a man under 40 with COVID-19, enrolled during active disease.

The CDR3 is CASSPYHRGLDEQFF. For the CDR3, the DNA is TGCGCCAGCAGCCCGTACCACAGGGGTTTGGATGAGCAGTTCTTC. The gene calls are TRBV5-1 and TRBJ2-1; 7 bases map to TRBD1. The CDR3 contains 15 residues. CDR1 and CDR2 (germline): SGHRS, YFSETQ. Germline trimming cut 4 bases from V and 8 bases from J; bases unmatched to any gene: 12.

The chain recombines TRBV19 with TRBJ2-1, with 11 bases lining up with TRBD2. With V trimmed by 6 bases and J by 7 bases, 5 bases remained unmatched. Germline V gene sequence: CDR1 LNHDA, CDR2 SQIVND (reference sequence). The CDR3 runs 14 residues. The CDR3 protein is CASRNSGGANEQFF. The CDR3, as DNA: TGTGCCAGTAGGAATAGCGGGGGGGCAAATGAGCAGTTCTTC.

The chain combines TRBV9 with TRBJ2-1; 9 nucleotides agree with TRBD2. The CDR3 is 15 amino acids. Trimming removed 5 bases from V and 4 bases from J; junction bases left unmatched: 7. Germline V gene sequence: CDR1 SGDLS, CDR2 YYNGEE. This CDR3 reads CASRPTSGAYNEQFF. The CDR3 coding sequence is TGTGCCAGCAGACCGACTAGCGGTGCTTACAATGAGCAGTTCTTC.

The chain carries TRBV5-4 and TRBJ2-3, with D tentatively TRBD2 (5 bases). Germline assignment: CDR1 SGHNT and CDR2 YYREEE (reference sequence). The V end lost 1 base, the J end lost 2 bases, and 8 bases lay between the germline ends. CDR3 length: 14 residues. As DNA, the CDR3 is TGTGCCAGCAGCTTGCCGGGGAACACAGATACGCAGTATTTT. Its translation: CASSLPGNTDTQYF.

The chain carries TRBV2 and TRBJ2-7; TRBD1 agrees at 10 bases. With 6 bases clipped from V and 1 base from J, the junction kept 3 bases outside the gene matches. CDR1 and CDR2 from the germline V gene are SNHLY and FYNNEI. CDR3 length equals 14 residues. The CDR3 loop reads CASRQGQGSYEQYF. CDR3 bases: TGTGCCAGCAGGCAGGGACAGGGGTCCTACGAGCAGTACTTC.

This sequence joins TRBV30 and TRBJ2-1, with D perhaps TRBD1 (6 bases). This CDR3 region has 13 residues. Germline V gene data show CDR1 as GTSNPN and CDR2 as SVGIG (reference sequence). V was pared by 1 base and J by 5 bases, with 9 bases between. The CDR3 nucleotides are TGTGCCTGGAGTGAGGCAGGGGACAATGAGCAGTTCTTC. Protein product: CAWSEAGDNEQFF.

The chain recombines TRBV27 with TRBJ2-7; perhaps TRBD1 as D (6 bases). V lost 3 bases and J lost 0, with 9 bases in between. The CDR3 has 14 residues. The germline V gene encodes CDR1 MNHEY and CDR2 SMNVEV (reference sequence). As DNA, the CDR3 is TGTGCCAGCAGTTTCCCGGACAGCTCCTACGAGCAGTACTTC. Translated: CASSFPDSSYEQYF.

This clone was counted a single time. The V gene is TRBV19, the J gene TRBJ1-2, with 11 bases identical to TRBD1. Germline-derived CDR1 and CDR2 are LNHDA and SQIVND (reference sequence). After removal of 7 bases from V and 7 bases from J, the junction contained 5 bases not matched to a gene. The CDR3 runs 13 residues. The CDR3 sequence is CASTGTGGFGYTF. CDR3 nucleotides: TGTGCCAGTACCGGGACAGGGGGGTTTGGCTACACCTTC.

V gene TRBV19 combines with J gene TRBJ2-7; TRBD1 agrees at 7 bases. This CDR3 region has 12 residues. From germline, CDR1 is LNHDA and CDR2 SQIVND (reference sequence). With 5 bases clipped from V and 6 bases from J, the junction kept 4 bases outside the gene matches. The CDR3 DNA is TGTGCCAGTAGTTTACAGGGGCGCGAGCAGTACTTC. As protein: CASSLQGREQYF.

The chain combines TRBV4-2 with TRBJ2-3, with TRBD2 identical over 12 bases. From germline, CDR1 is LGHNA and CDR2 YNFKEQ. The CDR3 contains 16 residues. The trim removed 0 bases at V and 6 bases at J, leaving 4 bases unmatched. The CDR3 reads CASSQELAGGRDTQYF. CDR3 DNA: TGTGCCAGCAGCCAAGAACTAGCGGGGGGAAGGGATACGCAGTATTTT.

In DNA, the CDR3 is TGTGCCAGCTCACTGGGCATTGACACTGAAGCTTTCTTT. Translating gives CASSLGIDTEAFF. V and J are TRBV18 and TRBJ1-1, with D hard to call. The CDR3 sequence is 13 residues long. CDR1 is KGHSH, CDR2 LQKENI, per germline. V lost 4 bases and J lost 3, with 9 bases in between.

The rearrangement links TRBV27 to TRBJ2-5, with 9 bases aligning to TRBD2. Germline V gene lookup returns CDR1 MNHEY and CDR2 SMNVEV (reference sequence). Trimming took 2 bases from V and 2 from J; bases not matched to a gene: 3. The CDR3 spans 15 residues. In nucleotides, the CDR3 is TGTGCCAGCAGTTTAAGTAGCGGGGGACAAGAGACCCAGTACTTC. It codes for CASSLSSGGQETQYF.

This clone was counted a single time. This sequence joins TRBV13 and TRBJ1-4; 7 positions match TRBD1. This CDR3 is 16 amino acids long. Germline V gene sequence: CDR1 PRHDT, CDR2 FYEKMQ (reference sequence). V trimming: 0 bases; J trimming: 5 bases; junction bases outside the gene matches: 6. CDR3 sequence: CASSLGKGARNEKLFF. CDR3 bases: TGTGCCAGCAGCTTAGGAAAGGGGGCGCGGAATGAAAAACTGTTTTTT.

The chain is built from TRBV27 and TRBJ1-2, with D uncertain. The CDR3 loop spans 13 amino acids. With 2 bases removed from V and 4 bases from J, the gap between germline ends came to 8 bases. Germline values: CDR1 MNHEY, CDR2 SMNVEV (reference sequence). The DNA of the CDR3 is TGTGCCAGCAGTTTAGATGTCGGCTATGGCTACACCTTC. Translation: CASSLDVGYGYTF.

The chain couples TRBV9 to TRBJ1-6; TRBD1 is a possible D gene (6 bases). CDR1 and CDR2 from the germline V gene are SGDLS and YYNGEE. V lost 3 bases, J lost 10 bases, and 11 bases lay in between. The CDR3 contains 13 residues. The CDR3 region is CASSADSVSPLHF. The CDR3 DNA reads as TGTGCCAGCAGCGCGGACAGTGTCTCACCCCTCCACTTT.

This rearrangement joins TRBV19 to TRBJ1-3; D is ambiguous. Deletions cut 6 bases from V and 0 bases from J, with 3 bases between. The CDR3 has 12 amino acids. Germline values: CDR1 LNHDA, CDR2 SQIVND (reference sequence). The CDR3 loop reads CASRSSGNTIYF. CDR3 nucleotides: TGTGCCAGTAGGAGCTCTGGAAACACCATATATTTT. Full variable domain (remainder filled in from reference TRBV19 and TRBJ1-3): DGGITQSPKYLFRKEGQNVTLSCEQNLNHDAMYWYRQDPGQGLRLIYYSQIVNDFQKGDIAEGYSVSREKKESFPLTVTSAQKNPTAFYLCASRSSGNTIYFGEGSWLTVV.

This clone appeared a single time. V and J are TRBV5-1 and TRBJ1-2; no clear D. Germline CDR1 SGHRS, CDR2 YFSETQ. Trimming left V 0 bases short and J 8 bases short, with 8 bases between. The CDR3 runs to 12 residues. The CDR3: CASSLGDSGYTF. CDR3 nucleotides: TGCGCCAGCAGCTTGGGAGATTCCGGCTACACCTTC.

The CDR3 protein is CAITQTVSPNTGELFF. CDR3 nucleotides: TGTGCCATCACCCAGACAGTTTCCCCGAACACCGGGGAGCTGTTTTTT. The V call is TRBV10-3, the J call TRBJ2-2; tentative D call: TRBD1 (5 bases). Germline V lookup: CDR1 ENHRY, CDR2 SYGVKD. The V gene lost 7 bases and the J gene lost 0 bases, with 15 bases spanning the gap. The CDR3 is 16 residues long.

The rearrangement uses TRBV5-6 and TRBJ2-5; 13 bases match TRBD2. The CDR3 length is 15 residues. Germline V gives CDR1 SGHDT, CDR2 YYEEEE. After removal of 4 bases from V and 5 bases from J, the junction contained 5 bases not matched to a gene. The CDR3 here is CASSQTSGGRETQYF. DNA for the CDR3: TGTGCCAGCAGCCAGACTAGCGGGGGGCGGGAGACCCAGTACTTC.

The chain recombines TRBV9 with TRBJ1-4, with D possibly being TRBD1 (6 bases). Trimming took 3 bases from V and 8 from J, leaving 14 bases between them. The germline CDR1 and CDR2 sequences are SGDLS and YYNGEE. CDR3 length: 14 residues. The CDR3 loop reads CASSESGDGEKLFF. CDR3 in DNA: TGTGCCAGCAGCGAGTCAGGGGATGGGGAAAAACTGTTTTTT.

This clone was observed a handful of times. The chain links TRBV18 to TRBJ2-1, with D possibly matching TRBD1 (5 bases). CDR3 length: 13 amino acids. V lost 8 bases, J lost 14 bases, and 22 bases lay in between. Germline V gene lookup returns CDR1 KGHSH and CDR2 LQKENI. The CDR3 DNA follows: TGTGCCAGCGCGGCGGATCAACAGGCGTATAAGTTCTTC. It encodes CASAADQQAYKFF.